The 9 T cell receptor beta chains reported below all come from one sample, sequenced in a study of cytomegalovirus exposure and HLA in healthy donors. This table comes from immunoSEQ multiplex PCR, and its TCRdb copy is limited to in-frame clones, with some not included. The repertoire consists of around 50,000 clones, with 94% occurring once and the leading ten covering less than 9.5%. The sample was PBMCs. The receptor source for this set is a woman younger than 30 in good health and CMV-seropositive.

The rearrangement links TRBV5-6 to TRBJ1-6, with 9 nucleotides matching TRBD1. V dropped 2 bases and J dropped 6; count of bases not matched to a gene: 12. The germline V gene has CDR1 SGHDT and CDR2 YYEEEE. This CDR3 has 18 residues. The CDR3 is CASSFTGTGSFGNSPLHF. The CDR3 DNA reads as TGTGCCAGCAGCTTTACCGGGACAGGGTCTTTCGGTAATTCACCCCTCCACTTT.

The V call is TRBV4-3, the J call TRBJ2-2, with no clear D. The germline gives CDR1 LGHNA, CDR2 YSLEER. The CDR3 loop spans 15 amino acids. The V end lost 5 bases, the J end lost 3 bases, and 13 bases lay between the germline ends. The CDR3 coding sequence is TGCGCCAGCAGCGCAGGCGTTCGAGACACCGGGGAGCTGTTTTTT. This encodes CASSAGVRDTGELFF.

This chain links TRBV9 with TRBJ1-1, with no clear D. V was trimmed by 3 bases and J by 4 bases, leaving 22 bases between them. CDR1 and CDR2 from the germline V gene are SGDLS and YYNGEE. The CDR3 has 17 amino acids. The chain's CDR3 is CASSAPRLEAGRTEAFF. CDR3 DNA sequence: TGTGCCAGCAGCGCTCCACGTTTGGAGGCCGGACGCACTGAAGCTTTCTTT.

J is TRBJ1-1 and V is TRBV7-9, with 10 bases identical to TRBD1. With V trimmed by 6 bases and J by 5 bases, 9 bases remained unmatched. Germline assignment: CDR1 SEHNR and CDR2 FQNEAQ (reference sequence). The CDR3 covers 15 residues. CDR3 protein: CASRTGTGVPTEAFF. The DNA of the CDR3 is TGTGCCAGCAGGACCGGGACAGGGGTCCCAACTGAAGCTTTCTTT. The whole variable domain, remainder taken from reference TRBV7-9 and TRBJ1-1, is DTGVSQNPRHKITKRGQNVTFRCDPISEHNRLYWYRQTLGQGPEFLTYFQNEAQLEKSRLLSDRFSAERPKGSFSTLEIQRTEQGDSAMYLCASRTGTGVPTEAFFGQGTRLTVV.

V is TRBV18 and J is TRBJ2-3, with TRBD1 identical over 8 bases. Trimming removed 2 bases from V and 2 bases from J; junction bases left unmatched: 6. Germline-derived CDR1 and CDR2 are KGHSH and LQKENI. This CDR3 spans 16 amino acids. CDR3 residues: CASSPMPGQVTDTQYF. The CDR3 bases are TGTGCCAGCTCACCAATGCCGGGACAGGTCACAGATACGCAGTATTTT.

The CDR3 nucleotides are TGTGCCAGCAGTTACTCGCCAGGGGGCGAGTATGGCTACACCTTC. As protein: CASSYSPGGEYGYTF. This sequence joins TRBV6-5 and TRBJ1-2; 8 nucleotides agree with TRBD1. The junction had 5 bases not matched to a gene; V was cut back by 0 bases and J by 5 bases. The CDR3 is 15 amino acids. The germline CDR1 and CDR2 sequences are MNHEY and SVGAGI.

This chain connects TRBV19 to TRBJ1-5; D unresolved. The V gene's germline CDR1 is LNHDA and CDR2 SQIVND (reference sequence). V shed 10 bases and J shed 1 base, with 17 bases lying between them. The CDR3 extends over 15 amino acids. DNA of the CDR3: TGTGCCAAGACCCTCGGACTTGGGAGCAATCAGCCCCAGCATTTT. Translating gives CAKTLGLGSNQPQHF. Full variable domain (missing parts from reference TRBV19 and TRBJ1-5): DGGITQSPKYLFRKEGQNVTLSCEQNLNHDAMYWYRQDPGQGLRLIYYSQIVNDFQKGDIAEGYSVSREKKESFPLTVTSAQKNPTAFYLCAKTLGLGSNQPQHFGDGTRLSIL.

V gene TRBV4-2 combines with J gene TRBJ2-3; 7 bases line up with TRBD2. CDR1 is LGHNA, CDR2 YNFKEQ, per germline. The CDR3 runs 15 residues. The V segment lost 0 bases and the J segment 6 bases; nucleotides outside the gene matches: 6. The CDR3 sequence is CASSQDGAGDDTQYF. The DNA of the CDR3 is TGTGCCAGCAGCCAAGATGGGGCGGGAGACGATACGCAGTATTTT.

The chain uses TRBV19 and TRBJ1-6; D perhaps matches TRBD1 (5 bases). In germline, CDR1 is LNHDA, CDR2 SQIVND (reference sequence). Trimming stripped 8 bases from V and 5 bases from J, with 16 bases between. This CDR3 comprises 15 residues. CDR3 amino acids: CASRSRAADNSPLHF. Here the CDR3 DNA reads TGTGCCAGTCGCTCCAGGGCCGCAGATAATTCACCCCTCCACTTT.